This T cell receptor (beta chain) came from a study of T cell changes during pregnancy in multiple sclerosis. Clones were sequenced by immunoSEQ multiplex PCR, and TCRdb holds only the in-frame ones, with some missing. The sample has approximately 44,000 clones, roughly 90% seen once. Per the germline V gene, CDR1 is GTSNPN and CDR2 is SVGIG (reference sequence). This CDR3 region has 13 residues. J gave up 6 bases and V 5 bases, and 9 bases lay outside the gene matches. The sample in question was CD4+ T cells from peripheral blood mononuclear cells, obtained before pregnancy. This chain connects TRBV30 to TRBJ1-2, with TRBD1 matching over 7 bases. The clonotype originates from a female donor with multiple sclerosis, enrolled in a pregnancy study. CDR3 in amino acids: CAWSPGQPNGYTF. Written as DNA, the CDR3 is TGTGCCTGGTCTCCGGGACAGCCTAATGGCTACACCTTC. Using reference TRBV30 and TRBJ1-2 for the parts outside the CDR3, the full variable domain is SQTIHQWPATLVQPVGSPLSLECTVEGTSNPNLYWYRQAAGRGLQLLFYSVGIGQISSEVPQNLSASRPQDRQFILSSKKLLLSDSGFYLCAWSPGQPNGYTFGSGTRLTVV.